This TCR beta chain derives from a study of T cell repertoires in cytomegalovirus infection. MiXCR was run by TCRdb on the reads, yielding one entry per CDR3 protein. This sample has around 750,000 distinct CDR3 sequences, with less than 35% found just once. This clonotype showed up many times. The antigen remains undetermined. Germline values: CDR1 SGHVS, CDR2 FQNEAQ. The CDR3 is made up of 12 amino acids. Deletions cut 1 base from V and 6 bases from J, with 4 bases between. The sequence came from a human donor in good health (CMV status not recorded). Some clones in this sample may be carry-over from other donors' samples. Specimen: cultured CD8+ T cells from PBMCs, collected from culture after CMV antigen stimulation. The chain links TRBV7-8 to TRBJ2-1; D is unclear. In DNA form, the CDR3 reads TGTGCCAGCAGCTTAGTATCCAATGAGCAGTTCTTC. Translating it yields CASSLVSNEQFF.